These 28 T cell receptor beta chains originate from one sample sequenced in a study of blood T cell repertoires in COVID-19. Assay used: immunoSEQ multiplex PCR; TCRdb lists only in-frame clones, some missing. The sample holds fewer than 250,000 clones; just over 85% are singletons and the top ten take roughly 15%. The source material was PBMCs or T cells enriched from blood (not recorded which). Receptors were obtained from a woman in her fifties or sixties with acute COVID-19.

The chain recombines TRBV11-2 with TRBJ2-1; 11 nucleotides match TRBD2. The CDR3 spans 15 residues. Germline assignment: CDR1 SGHAT and CDR2 FQNNGV. V shed 3 bases and J 8 bases; nucleotides not matched to a gene: 6. CDR3 sequence reads: CASSLIAGGTHEQFF. The DNA for the CDR3 is TGTGCCAGCAGCTTGATAGCGGGAGGGACCCATGAGCAGTTCTTC.

This clone was counted once. The chain couples TRBV5-1 to TRBJ1-1; 11 nucleotides line up with TRBD1. CDR1 SGHRS and CDR2 YFSETQ come from the germline V gene. The length of the CDR3 is 14 residues. Trimming took 4 bases from V and 5 from J; bases not matched to a gene: 4. CDR3 nucleotide sequence: TGCGCCAGCAGCACCGGGACAGGGGGGACTGAAGCTTTCTTT. It translates to CASSTGTGGTEAFF.

The V call is TRBV5-6, the J call TRBJ1-5; 10 nucleotides agree with TRBD1. The CDR3 consists of 17 residues. Germline V gene sequence: CDR1 SGHDT, CDR2 YYEEEE. The V and J ends lost 1 base and 5 bases, in that order; junction bases with no gene match: 9. The CDR3 spells CASSLQPGQGRYQPQHF. For the CDR3, the DNA is TGTGCCAGCAGCTTGCAACCGGGACAGGGGCGTTATCAGCCCCAGCATTTT.

J is TRBJ1-1 and V is TRBV7-2, with D possibly being TRBD1 (6 bases). The germline gives CDR1 SGHTA, CDR2 FQGNSA. V shed 3 bases and J shed 4 bases, with 9 bases lying between them. This CDR3 comprises 13 residues. Here the CDR3 reads CASSFARGTEAFF. The CDR3 DNA reads as TGTGCCAGCAGCTTTGCCAGGGGCACTGAAGCTTTCTTT.

This clone came up once. CDR3 residues: CAPRRERAREQYF. CDR3 coding DNA: TGTGCCCCCCGGCGGGAGCGCGCTAGGGAGCAGTACTTC. The V call is TRBV19, the J call TRBJ2-7; 7 bases map to TRBD2. Trimming at V came to 11 bases and at J to 7 bases, leaving 14 bases not matched to a gene. The CDR3 is 13 amino acids. Per germline, CDR1 LNHDA and CDR2 SQIVND (reference sequence).

The chain is built from TRBV5-1 and TRBJ2-7; 8 bases fit TRBD2. The germline gives CDR1 SGHRS, CDR2 YFSETQ. J was trimmed by 2 bases and V by 3 bases; bases with no gene match: 7. CDR3 length: 15 amino acids. CDR3: CASSWSGGDTYEQYF. In DNA form, the CDR3 reads TGCGCCAGCAGCTGGAGCGGGGGCGACACCTACGAGCAGTACTTC.

A single count supports this clone. The chain is built from TRBV29-1 and TRBJ2-7; D is possibly TRBD1 (6 bases). Trimming cost V 4 bases and J 2 bases, with 15 bases left between them. The CDR3 runs 14 residues. Germline V gene sequence: CDR1 SQVTM, CDR2 ANQGSEA. The CDR3 is CSVGRAGAPYEQYF. CDR3 bases: TGCAGCGTTGGAAGGGCAGGGGCTCCCTACGAGCAGTACTTC.

This clone has just one count. V and J are TRBV9 and TRBJ2-7, with 12 bases that match TRBD1. J gave up 4 bases and V 0 bases, and 8 bases lay outside the gene matches. The CDR3 has 17 residues. Germline CDR1 reads SGDLS; CDR2 reads YYNGEE. CDR3 region: CASSVGWEGQGAYEQYF. The CDR3 coding sequence is TGTGCCAGCAGCGTAGGGTGGGAGGGACAGGGGGCTTACGAGCAGTACTTC. The complete variable domain, with remaining parts taken from reference TRBV9 and TRBJ2-7, reads DSGVTQTPKHLITATGQRVTLRCSPRSGDLSVYWYQQSLDQGLQFLIQYYNGEERAKGNILERFSAQQFPDLHSELNLSSLELGDSALYFCASSVGWEGQGAYEQYFGPGTRLTVT.

CDR3: CASSLVGADNEQFF. The CDR3 DNA reads TGCGCCAGCAGCTTGGTGGGGGCGGACAATGAGCAGTTCTTC. The chain uses TRBV5-1 and TRBJ2-1; D is possibly TRBD1 (6 bases). This CDR3 is built from 14 residues. Trimming pared 0 bases from V and 5 bases from J, leaving 9 bases between. The germline V gene encodes CDR1 SGHRS and CDR2 YFSETQ.

The chain combines TRBV11-2 with TRBJ2-5; 9 nucleotides align to TRBD2. After removal of 10 bases from V and 5 bases from J, the junction contained 8 bases not matched to a gene. This CDR3 comprises 13 residues. The germline V gene has CDR1 SGHAT and CDR2 FQNNGV. CDR3 DNA: TGTGCCACGCAGCGGGAGGCGGGGGAGACCCAGTACTTC. Amino acid sequence: CATQREAGETQYF.

The chain links TRBV27 to TRBJ2-1; the match to TRBD2 covers 9 bases. V dropped 2 bases and J dropped 3; count of bases not matched to a gene: 5. This CDR3 is 16 amino acids long. Germline loops: CDR1 MNHEY, CDR2 SMNVEV (reference sequence). The CDR3 here is CASSLRPSGVYNEQFF. CDR3 DNA: TGTGCCAGCAGTTTACGGCCTAGCGGGGTCTACAATGAGCAGTTCTTC.

Notes on this clone: Other DNA sequences in the same sample also yield this CDR3. The rearrangement uses TRBV5-1 and TRBJ1-1; D is possibly TRBD1 (5 bases). Trimming left V 4 bases short and J 1 base short, with 8 bases between. The CDR3 length is 13 residues. Germline CDR1 reads SGHRS; CDR2 reads YFSETQ. In DNA form, the CDR3 reads TGCGCCAGCAGCCCAGGACAGAACACTGAAGCTTTCTTT. Encoded protein: CASSPGQNTEAFF.

V is TRBV28 and J is TRBJ1-1; 8 nucleotides line up with TRBD1. Germline V lookup: CDR1 MDHEN, CDR2 SYDVKM. V lost 5 bases and J lost 6; bases outside the gene matches: 8. The CDR3 runs to 14 residues. CDR3 in DNA: TGTGCCAGCAGTCTTTTCAGGGGGCCTTCTGAAGCTTTCTTT. Translated, it gives CASSLFRGPSEAFF. Based on the CDR3 plus reference TRBV28 and TRBJ1-1, the full variable domain is DVKVTQSSRYLVKRTGEKVFLECVQDMDHENMFWYRQDPGLGLRLIYFSYDVKMKEKGDIPEGYSVSREKKERFSLILESASTNQTSMYLCASSLFRGPSEAFFGQGTRLTVV.

The V and J genes are TRBV5-4 and TRBJ1-3, with a tentative D call TRBD1 (6 bases). The V end lost 3 bases, the J end lost 0 bases, and 10 bases lay between the germline ends. In germline, CDR1 is SGHNT, CDR2 YYREEE (reference sequence). The CDR3 runs to 15 residues. This CDR3 is CASSYDRNSGNTIYF. The CDR3 DNA reads TGTGCCAGCAGCTACGACAGGAACTCTGGAAACACCATATATTTT.

This chain joins TRBV18 and TRBJ2-7; unclear D gene. Per the germline V gene, CDR1 is KGHSH and CDR2 is LQKENI. The CDR3 runs 14 residues. V was cut by 1 base and J by 3 bases, with 10 bases left in between. CDR3 amino acids: CASSPLETGYEQYF. The CDR3 region has the DNA TGTGCCAGCTCACCACTTGAGACGGGCTACGAGCAGTACTTC.

Here the CDR3 reads CASSWGQGTNYGYTF. The CDR3 coding sequence is TGTGCCAGCAGTTGGGGACAGGGCACTAACTATGGCTACACCTTC. The J gene is TRBJ1-2, the V gene TRBV27, with 9 nucleotides matching TRBD1. In germline, CDR1 is MNHEY, CDR2 SMNVEV (reference sequence). There are 15 residues in the CDR3. Losses at the gene ends were 4 bases for V and 0 bases for J; bases not matched to a gene: 3.

This rearrangement joins TRBV6-5 to TRBJ2-3; 11 bases fit TRBD2. The CDR3 has 15 residues. The V and J ends lost 7 bases and 4 bases, in that order; junction bases with no gene match: 7. Germline CDR1 reads MNHEY; CDR2 reads SVGAGI. The CDR3 spells CASKQLAGVADTQYF. The CDR3 DNA reads as TGTGCCAGCAAACAACTAGCGGGAGTAGCAGATACGCAGTATTTT.

The chain combines TRBV7-3 with TRBJ2-7; 8 bases match TRBD1. The V gene end was trimmed by 5 bases and the J gene end by 0 bases; junction bases not matched to a gene: 3. The CDR3 loop spans 14 amino acids. Germline values: CDR1 SGHTA, CDR2 FQGTGA. In nucleotides, the CDR3 is TGTGCCAGCAGCCGGACAGGGTTCTCCTACGAGCAGTACTTC. Its protein is CASSRTGFSYEQYF.

J is TRBJ2-7 and V is TRBV9; 9 positions agree with TRBD1. The CDR3 runs 15 residues. The junction had 7 bases not matched to a gene; V was cut back by 4 bases and J by 2 bases. CDR1 and CDR2 (germline): SGDLS, YYNGEE. The CDR3 nucleotides are TGTGCCAGCAGCCCACAGGGGGCAAAACCCTACGAGCAGTACTTC. This gives the protein CASSPQGAKPYEQYF.

CDR3 sequence: CASSLGMSSLNEQFF. CDR3 sequence (DNA): TGCGCCAGCAGCTTGGGTATGTCTAGCCTCAATGAGCAGTTCTTC. The chain couples TRBV5-1 to TRBJ2-1; D is perhaps TRBD2 (5 bases). Germline V CDR1 and CDR2: SGHRS, YFSETQ. Trimming pared 0 bases from V and 6 bases from J, leaving 13 bases between. This CDR3 has 15 amino acids.

V usage is TRBV9 and J usage is TRBJ2-1, with 8 bases that match TRBD2. Trimming took 3 bases from V and 0 from J; bases not matched to a gene: 2. The germline V gene has CDR1 SGDLS and CDR2 YYNGEE. There are 15 residues in the CDR3. The CDR3 reads CASSAGGGSYNEQFF. CDR3 nucleotides: TGTGCCAGCAGCGCGGGAGGGGGCTCCTACAATGAGCAGTTCTTC. The full variable domain, with the rest looked up from reference TRBV9 and TRBJ2-1, is DSGVTQTPKHLITATGQRVTLRCSPRSGDLSVYWYQQSLDQGLQFLIQYYNGEERAKGNILERFSAQQFPDLHSELNLSSLELGDSALYFCASSAGGGSYNEQFFGPGTRLTVL.

J is TRBJ1-1 and V is TRBV7-2; D perhaps matches TRBD1 (6 bases). The germline gives CDR1 SGHTA, CDR2 FQGNSA. This CDR3 is built from 16 residues. The V and J ends lost 2 bases and 0 bases respectively, with 13 bases between them. The chain's CDR3 is CASSLLPGTLNTEAFF. CDR3 coding DNA: TGTGCCAGCAGCTTACTACCCGGGACACTGAACACTGAAGCTTTCTTT.

The J gene is TRBJ1-5, the V gene TRBV4-1; the match to TRBD1 covers 7 bases. CDR3 size: 16 residues. Germline CDR1 MGHRA, CDR2 YSYEKL. V lost 2 bases and J lost 2; bases outside the gene matches: 6. For the CDR3, the DNA is TGCGCCAGCAGCCAATTACCGGGGACAGGCAATCAGCCCCAGCATTTT. Translation gives CASSQLPGTGNQPQHF.

The rearrangement uses TRBV7-9 and TRBJ2-1, with TRBD2 matching 15 bases. Looked up from germline, CDR1 is SEHNR and CDR2 is FQNEAQ (reference sequence). V gave up 5 bases and J gave up 4 bases; unmatched junction bases: 6. The CDR3 covers 17 residues. This CDR3 reads CASSPGLAGGRYNEQFF. For the CDR3, the DNA is TGTGCCAGCAGCCCCGGACTAGCGGGAGGGAGGTACAATGAGCAGTTCTTC.

The CDR3 loop is CASTQAGNTEAFF. DNA of the CDR3: TGTGCCAGCACCCAGGCAGGGAACACTGAAGCTTTCTTT. The chain has TRBV11-2 and TRBJ1-1; no firm D call. V lost 7 bases, J lost 1 base, and 10 bases lay in between. The CDR3 extends over 13 amino acids. CDR1 is SGHAT and CDR2 is FQNNGV in the germline V gene.

The rearrangement joins TRBV2 to TRBJ2-2, with 14 bases identical to TRBD2. Germline V gives CDR1 SNHLY, CDR2 FYNNEI. The trim removed 8 bases at V and 5 bases at J, leaving 4 bases unmatched. This CDR3 comprises 15 residues. The CDR3 DNA is TGTGCCAGCGTGGGACTAGCGGGAGTTACCGGGGAGCTGTTTTTT. Encoded protein: CASVGLAGVTGELFF.

The rearrangement uses TRBV14 and TRBJ2-7; unclear D gene. Trimming pared 5 bases from V and 2 bases from J, leaving 4 bases between. The CDR3 totals 11 residues. Germline V gives CDR1 SGHDN, CDR2 FVKESK. The CDR3 spells CASSSAYEQYF. The CDR3 DNA reads TGTGCCAGCAGCTCGGCCTACGAGCAGTACTTC.

V gene TRBV5-1 combines with J gene TRBJ2-2, with TRBD2 as a possible D gene (6 bases). Germline V gene lookup returns CDR1 SGHRS and CDR2 YFSETQ. The CDR3 extends over 14 amino acids. V was pared by 6 bases and J by 2 bases, with 11 bases between. The CDR3 loop reads CASTGTSNTGELFF. The CDR3 nucleotides read TGCGCCAGCACCGGGACTTCTAACACCGGGGAGCTGTTTTTT.